Presented here are 21 T cell receptor beta chains from one specimen sequenced in a study of blood T cell repertoires in COVID-19. TCRdb keeps only in-frame clones here, not all; method: immunoSEQ multiplex PCR. The sample records around 190,000 clones, roughly 81% being singletons. Sample: peripheral blood. The receptors were sampled from a woman between 40 and 50 years old with COVID-19, enrolled during active disease.

This chain uses TRBV7-8 with TRBJ2-7, with TRBD2 identical over 15 bases. Looked up from germline, CDR1 is SGHVS and CDR2 is FQNEAQ. V dropped 5 bases and J dropped 3; count of bases not matched to a gene: 8. The CDR3 spans 17 residues. CDR3 amino acids: CASSLVGGLAGGYEQYF. CDR3 in DNA: TGTGCCAGCAGCCTAGTGGGGGGACTAGCGGGAGGCTACGAGCAGTACTTC.

In regard to this clone: Different DNA sequences within this sample yield the same CDR3. This chain uses TRBV19 with TRBJ2-1; D is possibly TRBD2 (6 bases). CDR1 and CDR2 (germline): LNHDA, SQIVND (reference sequence). The CDR3 contains 13 residues. Trimming took off 1 base at V and 9 bases at J, with 10 bases between the two ends. The CDR3 bases are TGTGCCAGTAGTATAGGTGGAGGGGCTGAGCAGTTCTTC. Encoded protein: CASSIGGGAEQFF.

Written as DNA, the CDR3 is TGTGCCAGCAGTCCGACGACAGGGGTGGGCACTGAAGCTTTCTTT. This gives the protein CASSPTTGVGTEAFF. This sequence joins TRBV28 and TRBJ1-1; 8 bases fit TRBD1. Germline lookup yields CDR1 MDHEN and CDR2 SYDVKM. V lost 5 bases and J lost 4; bases outside the gene matches: 9. The CDR3 spans 15 residues.

This sequence joins TRBV5-4 and TRBJ2-2, with D possibly matching TRBD2 (6 bases). The CDR3 contains 15 residues. With 4 bases removed from V and 0 bases from J, the gap between germline ends came to 10 bases. Germline CDR1 and CDR2: SGHNT and YYREEE (reference sequence). CDR3 DNA: TGTGCCAGCAGCCGGACTACCGCGAACACCGGGGAGCTGTTTTTT. Translation gives CASSRTTANTGELFF.

The V gene is TRBV7-9, the J gene TRBJ1-5, with D unclear. The CDR3 sequence is 14 residues long. V was trimmed by 5 bases and J by 5 bases, leaving 13 bases between them. Germline values: CDR1 SEHNR, CDR2 FQNEAQ (reference sequence). CDR3 in amino acids: CASSKGSQDQPQHF. The CDR3 DNA follows: TGTGCCAGCAGCAAAGGATCGCAGGATCAGCCCCAGCATTTT.

This clone occurred a few times. V usage is TRBV7-9 and J usage is TRBJ1-2; perhaps TRBD1 as D (6 bases). This CDR3 spans 12 amino acids. The germline CDR1 and CDR2 sequences are SEHNR and FQNEAQ (reference sequence). Trimming cost V 1 base and J 6 bases, with 6 bases left between them. CDR3 residues: CASSLGDNGYTF. CDR3 nucleotide sequence: TGTGCCAGCAGCTTAGGGGACAATGGCTACACCTTC.

This clone was detected only a few times. The rearrangement uses TRBV2 and TRBJ1-2; D is ambiguous. The V gene's germline CDR1 is SNHLY and CDR2 FYNNEI. The germline V and J ends were trimmed by 4 bases and 4 bases, with 10 bases remaining between them. The CDR3 extends over 13 amino acids. CDR3 sequence (DNA): TGTGCCAGCAGTGTCGAGAGGGCCTATGGCTACACCTTC. This translates into CASSVERAYGYTF.

The V and J genes are TRBV5-1 and TRBJ1-1; D is possibly TRBD1 (5 bases). With 0 bases removed from V and 0 bases from J, the gap between germline ends came to 15 bases. The CDR3 is made up of 17 amino acids. Germline lookup yields CDR1 SGHRS and CDR2 YFSETQ. CDR3 region: CASSLGGAVGMNTEAFF. The CDR3 DNA reads as TGCGCCAGCAGCTTGGGTGGGGCGGTGGGGATGAACACTGAAGCTTTCTTT. The variable domain in full, with the rest retrieved from reference TRBV5-1 and TRBJ1-1, is KAGVTQTPRYLIKTRGQQVTLSCSPISGHRSVSWYQQTPGQGLQFLFEYFSETQRNKGNFPGRFSGRQFSNSRSEMNVSTLELGDSALYLCASSLGGAVGMNTEAFFGQGTRLTVV.

The chain is built from TRBV29-1 and TRBJ2-1, with a possible D match to TRBD2 (5 bases). Germline CDR1 is SQVTM and CDR2 is ANQGSEA. CDR3 size: 14 residues. V was trimmed by 7 bases and J by 6 bases, leaving 19 bases between them. The CDR3 sequence: CSGQQVASGNEQFF. The CDR3 DNA follows: TGCAGCGGGCAGCAGGTTGCGAGCGGCAATGAGCAGTTCTTC.

The count of this clone is one. The chain combines TRBV19 with TRBJ1-5, with TRBD1 matching 7 bases. The CDR3 is 13 amino acids. Germline V gives CDR1 LNHDA, CDR2 SQIVND (reference sequence). Unmatched junction bases numbered 3, after V lost 7 bases and J lost 3 bases. The CDR3: CASNDRDNQPQHF. In nucleotides, the CDR3 is TGTGCCAGTAACGACAGGGACAATCAGCCCCAGCATTTT.

As regards this clone: The sample contains more than one DNA sequence encoding this CDR3. The chain is built from TRBV18 and TRBJ2-2, with 8 bases that match TRBD1. The ends lost 3 bases at V and 5 bases at J; junction bases unmatched: 11. The CDR3 contains 17 residues. In germline, CDR1 is KGHSH, CDR2 LQKENI. The CDR3 is CASSPTRGQGGTGELFF. The CDR3 nucleotides are TGTGCCAGCTCACCGACTAGAGGACAGGGCGGGACCGGGGAGCTGTTTTTT. Full variable domain (missing parts from reference TRBV18 and TRBJ2-2): NAGVMQNPRHLVRRRGQEARLRCSPMKGHSHVYWYRQLPEEGLKFMVYLQKENIIDESGMPKERFSAEFPKEGPSILRIQQVVRGDSAAYFCASSPTRGQGGTGELFFGEGSRLTVL.

This chain connects TRBV27 to TRBJ2-1, with TRBD1 identical over 9 bases. The junction had 7 bases not matched to a gene; V was cut back by 6 bases and J by 4 bases. Germline loops: CDR1 MNHEY, CDR2 SMNVEV (reference sequence). There are 15 residues in the CDR3. The CDR3 here is CASRSGTGPYNEQFF. DNA for the CDR3: TGTGCCAGCAGATCCGGGACAGGGCCGTACAATGAGCAGTTCTTC.

This clone was observed a few times. CDR3 amino acids: CASSESSRGQPQHF. The CDR3 coding sequence is TGTGCCAGCAGCGAGAGCTCACGGGGTCAGCCCCAGCATTTT. The rearrangement uses TRBV3-1 (or the pseudogene TRBV3-2) and TRBJ1-5; D unresolved. The CDR3 is made up of 14 amino acids. V gave up 5 bases and J gave up 6 bases, with 14 bases separating them. CDR1 and CDR2 from the germline V gene are LGHDT and YNNKEL (reference sequence).

The J gene is TRBJ2-7, the V gene TRBV6-5, with D unresolved. There are 14 residues in the CDR3. Germline V gene lookup returns CDR1 MNHEY and CDR2 SVGAGI. V was pared by 5 bases and J by 0 bases, with 11 bases between. CDR3 in amino acids: CASSPLIGSYEQYV. In nucleotides, the CDR3 is TGTGCCAGCAGTCCCCTTATCGGCTCCTACGAGCAGTACGTC.

V and J are TRBV6-1 and TRBJ2-3, with 10 bases identical to TRBD2. The CDR3 totals 16 residues. V gave up 4 bases and J gave up 6 bases; unmatched junction bases: 10. Looked up from germline, CDR1 is MNHNS and CDR2 is SASEGT. In DNA, the CDR3 is TGTGCCAGCAGTGGGCGGACTAGCGGATGGTCTGATACGCAGTATTTT. It specifies CASSGRTSGWSDTQYF.

The V and J genes are TRBV6-5 and TRBJ1-6; 7 bases agree with TRBD1. Trimming at V came to 6 bases and at J to 10 bases, leaving 12 bases not matched to a gene. In germline, CDR1 is MNHEY, CDR2 SVGAGI. The CDR3 spans 15 residues. The CDR3 here is CASSPDREVRSPLHF. The CDR3 DNA follows: TGTGCCAGCAGCCCCGACAGGGAAGTACGCTCACCCCTCCACTTT.

The chain combines TRBV6-5 with TRBJ1-1; the D gene is possibly TRBD1 (6 bases). Trimming shortened V by 5 bases and J by 10 bases, and 20 bases separated the two germline ends. The length of the CDR3 is 14 residues. Germline CDR1 reads MNHEY; CDR2 reads SVGAGI. This chain's CDR3 is CASSSLQGFLSAFF. The CDR3 DNA follows: TGTGCCAGCAGTAGTTTACAGGGTTTTCTCTCAGCTTTCTTT.

This clone was observed a few times. The chain carries TRBV27 and TRBJ2-7, with D possibly TRBD1 on 6 matching bases. The CDR3 is 12 amino acids. V gave up 6 bases and J gave up 6 bases, with 12 bases separating them. Germline V gene data show CDR1 as MNHEY and CDR2 as SMNVEV (reference sequence). The CDR3 spells CASRDTGREQYF. The CDR3 DNA sequence: TGTGCCAGCAGAGACACAGGGCGCGAGCAGTACTTC.

In this sample, this clone turned up a few times. The J gene is TRBJ1-1, the V gene TRBV18; no clear D gene. This CDR3 spans 15 amino acids. V shed 3 bases and J shed 0 bases, with 11 bases lying between them. Germline V gives CDR1 KGHSH, CDR2 LQKENI. The CDR3, as DNA: TGTGCCAGCTCACCTGTGTCCAAAATGAACACTGAAGCTTTCTTT. It yields the protein CASSPVSKMNTEAFF.

The chain carries TRBV19 and TRBJ1-1, with TRBD1 as a possible D gene (5 bases). Germline V gene data show CDR1 as LNHDA and CDR2 as SQIVND (reference sequence). The CDR3 contains 14 residues. Trimming took off 6 bases at V and 1 base at J, with 12 bases between the two ends. This CDR3 reads CASRGQTENTEAFF. CDR3 nucleotide sequence: TGTGCCAGTAGGGGGCAAACCGAGAACACTGAAGCTTTCTTT.

The CDR3 DNA is TGTGCCAGCAGACTAACCAGGGGGACAGGGAGGGGAGAGACCCAGTACTTC. Amino acid sequence: CASRLTRGTGRGETQYF. The genes are TRBV6-8 and TRBJ2-5, with 9 bases that match TRBD1. Looked up from germline, CDR1 is MNHGY and CDR2 is SAAAGT. The CDR3 is 17 amino acids. With 6 bases clipped from V and 4 bases from J, the junction kept 15 bases outside the gene matches.